This T cell receptor beta chain was observed in a study of cytomegalovirus exposure and HLA in healthy donors. Study context: HLA-typed donors contributed around 88 million unique TCRs, which were held in an early data release. General study findings and limits: For cytomegalovirus status, the classifier reportedly gave diagnoses with high specificity and sensitivity.

The CDR3 has 15 amino acids. V lost 5 bases and J 3 bases, leaving 16 bases between the germline ends. Per germline, CDR1 SGHNT and CDR2 YENEEA. The PCR employed 60 Vbeta primers together with 13 Jbeta primers. Assay: immunoSEQ multiplex PCR; the TCRdb copy retains only in-frame clones and omits some. Among around 150,000 clones listed, roughly 79% were seen once. As regards this clone: What it recognizes is unknown.

This TCR came from a woman aged 25 to 39 in good health and CMV-seronegative. The source material was PBMCs. The V gene is TRBV11-3, the J gene TRBJ2-5, with D perhaps TRBD2 (5 bases). DNA for the CDR3: TGTGCCAGCAGCCCTAGCAGCGGTAAAAAAGAGACCCAGTACTTC. Translated: CASSPSSGKKETQYF.